Following are 7 T cell receptor beta chains from one sample sequenced in a study of cytomegalovirus exposure and HLA in healthy donors. The primer mix had 60 Vbeta and 13 Jbeta primers. The protocol was immunoSEQ multiplex PCR, while the TCRdb copy is restricted to in-frame clones and leaves out a portion. This repertoire includes 150,000 or so clones. Sequenced material: PBMCs. The receptors were gathered from a woman aged 45-65 years in good health and CMV-seronegative.

The chain carries TRBV7-9 and TRBJ2-7; a possible D gene is TRBD2 (5 bases). Germline V gene sequence: CDR1 SEHNR, CDR2 FQNEAQ (reference sequence). The CDR3 loop spans 12 amino acids. The germline V and J ends were trimmed by 4 bases and 5 bases, with 9 bases remaining between them. DNA of the CDR3: TGTGCCAGCAGCTCACTAGTCCACGAGCAGTACTTC. This translates into CASSSLVHEQYF.

The V call is TRBV7-2, the J call TRBJ2-1, with TRBD2 matching 8 bases. This CDR3 spans 16 amino acids. Trimming removed 1 base from V and 6 bases from J; junction bases left unmatched: 8. Germline assignment: CDR1 SGHTA and CDR2 FQGNSA. CDR3 sequence: CASSLVLASGFNEQFF. CDR3 DNA sequence: TGTGCCAGCAGCTTAGTATTGGCTAGCGGGTTCAATGAGCAGTTCTTC.

V is TRBV7-9 and J is TRBJ1-5; D perhaps matches TRBD1 (6 bases). From germline, CDR1 is SEHNR and CDR2 FQNEAQ (reference sequence). V was cut by 2 bases and J by 5 bases, with 16 bases left in between. CDR3 length: 16 amino acids. This CDR3 is CASSLWGGGLDQPQHF. Written as DNA, the CDR3 is TGTGCCAGCAGCTTATGGGGGGGCGGATTGGATCAGCCCCAGCATTTT.

The chain recombines TRBV9 with TRBJ2-2; TRBD2 matches 10 bases. The CDR3 contains 16 residues. Germline loops: CDR1 SGDLS, CDR2 YYNGEE. Trimming took 0 bases from V and 4 from J; bases not matched to a gene: 3. DNA of the CDR3: TGTGCCAGCAGCGTAGGTCGGACTAGCGGCACCGGGGAGCTGTTTTTT. Translating gives CASSVGRTSGTGELFF.

The CDR3 bases are TGTGCCAGCCTAGAAACTCCGAACACTGAAGCTTTCTTT. It is translated as CASLETPNTEAFF. The J gene is TRBJ1-1, the V gene TRBV28; D remains ambiguous. The germline V and J ends were trimmed by 8 bases and 1 base, with 11 bases remaining between them. The CDR3 extends over 13 amino acids. CDR1 is MDHEN and CDR2 is SYDVKM in the germline V gene.

This chain connects TRBV15 to TRBJ1-6, with 7 bases matching TRBD1. CDR1 LNHNV and CDR2 YYDKDF come from the germline V gene (reference sequence). The CDR3 consists of 13 residues. V gave up 7 bases and J gave up 7 bases; unmatched junction bases: 4. The CDR3 DNA sequence: TGTGCCACCAAGGGGGGACAGAATTCACCCCTCCACTTT. It codes for CATKGGQNSPLHF.

The chain couples TRBV29-1 to TRBJ2-2; TRBD2 agrees at 11 bases. The J segment lost 4 bases and the V segment lost 6 bases, leaving 4 bases of the junction unmatched. The germline V gene encodes CDR1 SQVTM and CDR2 ANQGSEA. The CDR3 contains 14 residues. The DNA for the CDR3 is TGCAGCGTAGATACTAGCGGGAGCACCGGGGAGCTGTTTTTT. It translates to CSVDTSGSTGELFF.